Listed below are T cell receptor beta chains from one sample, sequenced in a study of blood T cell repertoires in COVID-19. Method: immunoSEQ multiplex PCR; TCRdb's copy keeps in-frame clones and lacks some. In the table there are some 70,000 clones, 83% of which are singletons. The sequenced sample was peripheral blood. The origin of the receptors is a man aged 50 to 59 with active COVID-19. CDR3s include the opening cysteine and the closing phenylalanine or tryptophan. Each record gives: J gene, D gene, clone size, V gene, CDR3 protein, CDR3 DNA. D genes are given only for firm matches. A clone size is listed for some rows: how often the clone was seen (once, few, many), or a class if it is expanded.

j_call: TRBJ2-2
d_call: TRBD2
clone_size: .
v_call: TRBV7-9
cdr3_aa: CASSRLAVNTGELFF
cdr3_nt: TGTGCCAGCAGCAGACTAGCGGTGAACACCGGGGAGCTGTTTTTT

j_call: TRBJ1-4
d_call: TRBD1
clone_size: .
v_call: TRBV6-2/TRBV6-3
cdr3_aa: CASSHRPTGVGEKLFF
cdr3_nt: TGTGCCAGCAGTCACCGCCCCACAGGGGTCGGTGAAAAACTGTTTTTT

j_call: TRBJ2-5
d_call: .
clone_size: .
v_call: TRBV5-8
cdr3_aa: CASRHGRGGAPETQYF
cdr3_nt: TGTGCCAGCAGACACGGTCGAGGGGGGGCCCCAGAGACCCAGTACTTC

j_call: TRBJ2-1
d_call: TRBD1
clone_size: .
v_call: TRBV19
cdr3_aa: CASSAGTGGEQFF
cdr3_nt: TGTGCCAGTAGTGCTGGAACAGGGGGAGAGCAGTTCTTC

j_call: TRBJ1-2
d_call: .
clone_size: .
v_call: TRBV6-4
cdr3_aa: CASSDSPRAGSGYTF
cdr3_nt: TGTGCCAGCAGTGACTCGCCCCGCGCAGGCTCTGGCTACACCTTC

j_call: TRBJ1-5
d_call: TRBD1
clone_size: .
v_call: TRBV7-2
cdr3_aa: CASSPGQGPISNQPQHF
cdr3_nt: TGTGCCAGCAGCCCAGGACAGGGGCCGATTAGCAATCAGCCCCAGCATTTT

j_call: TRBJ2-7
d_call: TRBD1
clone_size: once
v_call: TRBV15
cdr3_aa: CATSRLGQSRDEQYF
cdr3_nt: TGTGCCACCAGCAGATTGGGACAGAGTCGGGACGAGCAGTACTTC

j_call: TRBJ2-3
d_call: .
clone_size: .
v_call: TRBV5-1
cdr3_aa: CASSLNSGRTDTQYF
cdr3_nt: TGCGCCAGCAGCTTGAATAGCGGTCGCACAGATACGCAGTATTTT

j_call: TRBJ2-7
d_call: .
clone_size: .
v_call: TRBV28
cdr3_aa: CASSDQAGYEQYF
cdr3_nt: TGTGCCAGCAGCGACCAGGCGGGCTACGAGCAGTACTTC

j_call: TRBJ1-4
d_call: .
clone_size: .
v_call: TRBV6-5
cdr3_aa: CASSRLGREEKLFF
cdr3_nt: TGTGCCAGCAGTCGACTAGGGCGTGAGGAAAAACTGTTTTTT